A selection of T cell receptor beta chains follows, all from one sample in a study of blood T cells in healthy people across ages. TCRdb reprocessed the 5' RACE reads with MiXCR, giving one entry per CDR3 protein. The sample lists hundreds of thousands of distinct CDR3 sequences; 20% to 25% were seen once. The sample was blood. Every receptor here comes from a man between 65 and 80 years old in good health. CDR3s include the opening cysteine and the closing phenylalanine or tryptophan. A D gene is named only where the DNA matches it firmly. Size tells how often a clone was seen (once, few, many) or the class of an expanded clone, and some rows leave it out.

size,length,V,D,J,DNA,CDR3
few,16,TRBV4-3,TRBD1,TRBJ2-4,TGCGCCAGCAGCCAAGATCTGGACAGGGGCAGAAACATTCAGTACTTC,CASSQDLDRGRNIQYF
-,13,TRBV20-1,-,TRBJ2-2,TGCAGTGCTCCCCGGGGGAACACCGGGGAGCTGTTTTTT,CSAPRGNTGELFF
few,17,TRBV3-1,TRBD2,TRBJ2-4,TGTGCCAGCAGCCAGGCTAGCGGGACTTTAGCCAAAAACATTCAGTACTTC,CASSQASGTLAKNIQYF
few,15,TRBV12-3/TRBV12-4,-,TRBJ2-5,TGTGCCAGCAGTTTGGGTAGCGCGCTGGGAGAGACCCAGTACTTC,CASSLGSALGETQYF
once,14,TRBV10-3,TRBD2,TRBJ2-3,TGTGCCATCAGTCCCGGGACTACCACAGATACGCAGTATTTT,CAISPGTTTDTQYF
few,14,TRBV7-9,TRBD1,TRBJ2-3,TGTGCCAGCAGCTTAAGGGGGCTCGGCGATACGCAGTATTTT,CASSLRGLGDTQYF
-,15,TRBV5-1,-,TRBJ2-1,TGCGCCAGCAGCTTCAGCGTCACCACTAACAATGAGCAGTTCTTC,CASSFSVTTNNEQFF
few,14,TRBV27,-,TRBJ1-1,TGTGCCAGCAGTTTAAGTCTCCGAGGCACTGAAGCTTTCTTT,CASSLSLRGTEAFF
few,14,TRBV20-1,-,TRBJ1-2,TGCAGTGCTAGTTATGTGCTGGACCCTTATGGCTACACCTTC,CSASYVLDPYGYTF
-,15,TRBV14,-,TRBJ2-1,TGTGCCAGCAGCCAAGCCGGGCCTAGATACAATGAGCAGTTCTTC,CASSQAGPRYNEQFF
-,14,TRBV18,-,TRBJ1-2,TGTGCCAGCTCATCGTGGGATGGAGACTATGGCTACACCTTC,CASSSWDGDYGYTF
-,17,TRBV24-1,TRBD2,TRBJ2-1,TGTGCCACCGGTACTAGCGGGAGAGCAAGCTCCTACAATGAGCAGTTCTTC,CATGTSGRASSYNEQFF
few,15,TRBV29-1,-,TRBJ1-6,TGCAGCGTCATCCTCTCGGACAGTAATAATTCACCCCTCCACTTT,CSVILSDSNNSPLHF
-,15,TRBV12-3/TRBV12-4,-,TRBJ2-4,TGTGCCAGCAGCCTAAGGGGGAGAGCCAAAAACATTCAGTACTTC,CASSLRGRAKNIQYF
many,12,TRBV12-3/TRBV12-4,-,TRBJ1-5,TGTGCCAGCAGCCTCGAGGTTCAGCCCCAGCATTTT,CASSLEVQPQHF
few,19,TRBV11-2,TRBD2,TRBJ2-7,TGTGCCAGCAGCTTAGACAGCAGCCTGGCGGGGGGAAGCTCCTACGAGCAGTACTTC,CASSLDSSLAGGSSYEQYF
-,15,TRBV20-1,-,TRBJ2-1,TGCAGTGCTAGAGGGACGGGACCACACTTGGCTGAGCAGTTCTTC,CSARGTGPHLAEQFF
few,16,TRBV12-3/TRBV12-4,-,TRBJ2-1,TGTGCCAGCGTGATTTCGGTGTGGTCCCCCAGGGATGAGCAGTTCTTC,CASVISVWSPRDEQFF
-,14,TRBV28,-,TRBJ2-7,TGTGCCAGCAGTTTGATCCCATCGACCTACGAGCAGTACTTC,CASSLIPSTYEQYF
many,16,TRBV12-3/TRBV12-4,TRBD1,TRBJ1-2,TGTGCCAGCAGCCTGGGATGGGGGACAGTTGGGAGTGGCTACACCTTC,CASSLGWGTVGSGYTF
few,15,TRBV20-1,TRBD2,TRBJ2-1,TGCAGTGCTCTAGGACTAGCGGGAGGAGGTAATGAGCAGTTCTTC,CSALGLAGGGNEQFF
-,16,TRBV7-9,TRBD2,TRBJ2-7,TGTGCCAGCAGCTTAGGGGGACTAGCGGGAGTCGGCGAGCAGTACTTC,CASSLGGLAGVGEQYF
-,13,TRBV7-3,-,TRBJ1-2,TGTGCCAGCAGCTTAAACGATCGCTCTGGCTACACCTTC,CASSLNDRSGYTF
-,16,TRBV7-2,TRBD1,TRBJ1-1,TGTGCCAGCAGCTTAGGAGGGGACAGGGTGTTTACTGAAGCTTTCTTT,CASSLGGDRVFTEAFF
-,13,TRBV29-1,-,TRBJ2-5,TGCAGCGTTGAGAGAATTGGGGGAGAGACCCAGTACTTC,CSVERIGGETQYF
-,15,TRBV29-1,TRBD2,TRBJ2-1,TGCAGCGTTGAAGTCTCCTGGGGGGGATACAATGAGCAGTTCTTC,CSVEVSWGGYNEQFF
-,17,TRBV28,-,TRBJ2-1,TGTGCCAGCAGCCTAATGGGGGCATTCCACAAGGTCGATGAGCAGTTCTTC,CASSLMGAFHKVDEQFF
-,17,TRBV6-4,-,TRBJ1-2,TGTGCCAGCAGTGATGCCTTTATCAGGGTGCCCTCCTATGGCTACACCTTC,CASSDAFIRVPSYGYTF
many,12,TRBV29-1,-,TRBJ2-5,TGCAGCGTTGATAAGGGTGGGGAGACCCAGTACTTC,CSVDKGGETQYF
-,15,TRBV9,TRBD2,TRBJ2-5,TGTGCCAGCAGTCCAGGACTAGCGGGATTTGAGACCCAGTACTTC,CASSPGLAGFETQYF
-,14,TRBV12-3/TRBV12-4,-,TRBJ2-1,TGTGCCAGCAGTTTACGGGGGCCGAGAAATGAGCAGTTCTTC,CASSLRGPRNEQFF
-,14,TRBV11-3,-,TRBJ1-3,TGTGCCAGCAGCTTTGGCAGGGCTGGAAACACCATATATTTT,CASSFGRAGNTIYF
few,15,TRBV5-1,TRBD1,TRBJ1-3,TGCGCCAGCAGCTTGGACGGACAGGATAGAAACACCATATATTTT,CASSLDGQDRNTIYF
-,13,TRBV29-1,-,TRBJ2-3,TGCAGTTTCCGGGGCGGTAGCACAGATACGCAGTATTTT,CSFRGGSTDTQYF
once,15,TRBV20-1,-,TRBJ2-5,TGCAGTGCTATAAAACGTACAGGGACGCGAGAGACCCAGTACTTC,CSAIKRTGTRETQYF
-,9,TRBV29-1,TRBD1,TRBJ2-5,TGCAGCGTTGGACAGGGTCTGTTCTTC,CSVGQGLFF
few,15,TRBV18,-,TRBJ1-4,TGTGCCAGCTCACCACCGGGCAGCCTGATTGGGAAACTGTTTTTT,CASSPPGSLIGKLFF
once,14,TRBV6-5,-,TRBJ2-1,TGTGCCAGCAGTTACGGGTCTTTTCGCAATGAGCAGTTCTTC,CASSYGSFRNEQFF
few,12,TRBV6-5,-,TRBJ1-6,TGTGCCAGCAGTTCCCTGATGACACCCCTCCACTTT,CASSSLMTPLHF
few,14,TRBV15,-,TRBJ2-3,TGTGCCACCAGCAGAGATAGGGCCACAGATACGCAGTATTTT,CATSRDRATDTQYF
-,16,TRBV12-3/TRBV12-4,TRBD1,TRBJ2-7,TGTGCCAGCAGTTCGGGGCTCTGGACAGGAAACTACGAGCAGTACTTC,CASSSGLWTGNYEQYF
-,12,TRBV20-1,-,TRBJ2-5,TGCAGTGCTAGAGGACACCAAGAGACCCAGTACTTC,CSARGHQETQYF
-,16,TRBV7-9,-,TRBJ1-3,TGTGCCAGCAGCTCGACGGACATAAGCTCTGGAAGCACCATATATTTT,CASSSTDISSGSTIYF
-,13,TRBV27,TRBD1,TRBJ1-5,TGTGCCAGCAGCCGAGGGGGCGTTCAGCCCCAGCATTTT,CASSRGGVQPQHF
few,16,TRBV7-8,-,TRBJ1-1,TGTGCCAGCAGCTCAAGTAGGGACACGGGGGACACTGAAGCTTTCTTT,CASSSSRDTGDTEAFF
few,14,TRBV10-3,TRBD1,TRBJ2-1,TGTGCCATCAGCGGTACCGGACAGGCCGATGAGCAGTTCTTC,CAISGTGQADEQFF
-,15,TRBV5-4,TRBD2,TRBJ2-1,TGTGCCAGCAGCTTGCCACTAGCGGGAGACAATGAGCAGTCCTTC,CASSLPLAGDNEQSF
-,14,TRBV6-6,TRBD2,TRBJ2-1,TGTGCCAGCAGTTACTCGAGCGGGAGGGATGAGCAGTTCTTC,CASSYSSGRDEQFF
few,13,TRBV7-9,-,TRBJ1-2,TGTGCCAGCAGCTTTGAACGGTTCTATGGCTACACCTTC,CASSFERFYGYTF
-,14,TRBV12-3/TRBV12-4,-,TRBJ1-5,TGTGCCAGCACTTGGGGACCGAACAATCAGCCCCAGCATTTT,CASTWGPNNQPQHF
-,13,TRBV20-1,-,TRBJ1-1,TGCAGTGCTAGACCCGGCAGAATCACTGAAGCTTTCTTT,CSARPGRITEAFF
-,13,TRBV29-1,-,TRBJ2-7,TGCAGCGTTGAAGATCGGCAGGACTACGAGCAGTACTTC,CSVEDRQDYEQYF
many,16,TRBV6-6,TRBD1,TRBJ2-3,TGTGCCAGCAGTTACTCGACAGGGGTGGCCACAGATACGCAGTATTTT,CASSYSTGVATDTQYF
many,11,TRBV29-1,-,TRBJ1-2,TGCAGCGTTGAAGACCCCGATGGCTACACCTTC,CSVEDPDGYTF
few,15,TRBV12-3/TRBV12-4,-,TRBJ2-4,TGTGCCAGCAGTTTACTCTGGGGGACCAAAAACATTCAGTACTTC,CASSLLWGTKNIQYF
few,14,TRBV7-2,TRBD2,TRBJ2-5,TGTGCCAGCAGTCAGGGGACTAGCGGGAGAGGCTTGTTCTTC,CASSQGTSGRGLFF
many,11,TRBV20-1,-,TRBJ2-5,TGCAGTGCTAGAGTCGGAGAGACCCAGTACTTC,CSARVGETQYF
-,15,TRBV5-1,-,TRBJ1-5,TGCGCCAGCAGCTTCGCAGGAGCTAGCAATCAGCCCCAGCATTTT,CASSFAGASNQPQHF